This T cell receptor beta chain is drawn from a study of Ad26.COV2.S vaccination and SARS-CoV-2 variants. Whole-study context: Doses of Ad26.COV2.S were injected into muscle once or twice, 56 days apart.

Whole-study results and caveats: Vaccine recipients had higher spike-specific TCR breadth than placebo recipients. Reports say spike-specific CD8+ and CD4+ T cell responses covered substantial breadth after vaccination.

This sample's treatment: about 20 received Ad26.COV2.S at low or high dose, single or two shots; about five received placebo; per-sample allocation not given. The samples were gathered on day 63 after the first injection of vaccine or placebo. An adult donor aged 18-55 years was enrolled in Boston. Generated by immunoSEQ multiplex PCR, the TCRdb table keeps only in-frame clones and is missing some. Of about 400,000 clones in the sample, about nine tenths were seen once. Concerning this clone itself: Its antigen is unidentified.

This TCR was recovered from a person between 18 and 60 years old who received the Ad26.COV2.S COVID-19 vaccine or a placebo. The starting material was peripheral blood, obtained in a trial of Ad26.COV2.S vaccine versus placebo.

The chain's CDR3 is CSAVGLAANTGELFF. The CDR3 nucleotides read TGCAGCGCCGTAGGGCTAGCGGCGAACACCGGGGAGCTGTTTTTT. V is TRBV29-1 and J is TRBJ2-2, with TRBD2 matching over 7 bases. The V and J ends lost 7 bases and 0 bases, in that order; junction bases with no gene match: 8. The CDR3 sequence is 15 residues long. From germline, CDR1 is SQVTM and CDR2 ANQGSEA.